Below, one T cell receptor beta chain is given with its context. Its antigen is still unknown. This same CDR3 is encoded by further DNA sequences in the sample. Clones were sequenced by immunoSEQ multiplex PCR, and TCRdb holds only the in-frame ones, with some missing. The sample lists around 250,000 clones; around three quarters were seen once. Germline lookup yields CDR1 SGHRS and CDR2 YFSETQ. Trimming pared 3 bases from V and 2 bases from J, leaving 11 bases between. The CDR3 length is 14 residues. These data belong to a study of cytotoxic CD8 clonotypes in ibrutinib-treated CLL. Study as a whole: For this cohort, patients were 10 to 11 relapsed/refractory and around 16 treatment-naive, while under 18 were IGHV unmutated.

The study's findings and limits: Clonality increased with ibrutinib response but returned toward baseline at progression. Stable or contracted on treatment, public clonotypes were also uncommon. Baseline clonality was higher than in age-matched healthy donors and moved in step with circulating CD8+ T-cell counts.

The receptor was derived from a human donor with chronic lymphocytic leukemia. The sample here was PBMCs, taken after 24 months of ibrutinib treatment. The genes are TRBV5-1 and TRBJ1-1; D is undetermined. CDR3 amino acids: CASSWTGSNTEAFF. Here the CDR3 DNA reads TGCGCCAGCAGCTGGACGGGAAGCAACACTGAAGCTTTCTTT.